This T cell receptor beta chain was retrieved from a study of human T cells and chemical hapten exposure. Time point here: patch test 1, 2 weeks after DPC sensitization. Treatment meaning: therapeutic diphenylcyclopropenone sensitization with weekly scalp DPC. Using its own MiXCR run on the RACE reads, TCRdb lists one record per CDR3 protein. Found here are 150,000 to 200,000 distinct CDR3 sequences, around 22% of them singletons; the top ten hold roughly 6.7%. This CDR3 comprises 16 residues. Trimming removed 2 bases from V and 0 bases from J, with 11 bases in between. The sample in question was whole blood, obtained in connection with sensitization to the hapten diphenylcyclopropenone (DPC). The chain has TRBV12-3 or TRBV12-4 and TRBJ1-3; D not certain. The TCR was taken from a woman between 50 and 59 years old with alopecia areata. Some clones in this sample may be carry-over from other donors' samples. The CDR3, as DNA: TGTGCCAGCAGTTTATGGGCGGACTACTCTGGAAACACCATATATTTT. It translates to CASSLWADYSGNTIYF.